These 7 T cell receptor beta chains originate from one sample sequenced in a study of long-term antiretroviral therapy in people with HIV (dated 2022 in TCRdb). The immunoSEQ hsTCRB v3.0 assay was used at survey level resolution for TRB variable region sequencing. TCRdb limited this immuneACCESS table to in-frame rearrangements with V and J called. A share of clones is missing; checked studies link under half to unresolved V genes, and the rest is unexplained. For this sample there are approximately 29,000 clones; roughly 85% appear just once. Around 13% of the sample goes to the ten largest clones. Here the sequenced sample was unsorted PBMCs, taken 1.1 years after starting antiretroviral therapy. The receptors come from a man younger than 30 with HIV.

The gene calls are TRBV7-9 and TRBJ2-1; TRBD1 agrees at 10 bases. The germline V gene has CDR1 SEHNR and CDR2 FQNEAQ (reference sequence). The junction had 10 bases not matched to a gene; V was cut back by 7 bases and J by 7 bases. The CDR3 has 15 amino acids. The CDR3 sequence: CASNRQGADQNEQFF. The DNA for the CDR3 is TGTGCCAGCAACCGACAGGGGGCGGATCAAAATGAGCAGTTCTTC.

This chain links TRBV4-3 with TRBJ1-3; 9 nucleotides agree with TRBD1. The CDR3 spans 18 residues. The V segment lost 0 bases and the J segment 1 base; nucleotides outside the gene matches: 7. Germline V CDR1 and CDR2: LGHNA, YSLEER. The CDR3 spells CASSQDGTGSGSGNTIYF. CDR3 DNA sequence: TGCGCCAGCAGCCAAGATGGGACAGGGAGCGGGTCTGGAAACACCATATATTTT.

This chain connects TRBV5-1 to TRBJ2-3; 7 bases fit TRBD2. The CDR3 runs to 15 residues. Trimming removed 4 bases from V and 2 bases from J; junction bases left unmatched: 7. CDR1 and CDR2 from the germline V gene are SGHRS and YFSETQ. CDR3 sequence reads: CASSQTSAYTDTQYF. The CDR3 DNA sequence: TGCGCCAGCAGCCAAACTAGCGCATACACAGATACGCAGTATTTT. Full variable domain (missing parts from reference TRBV5-1 and TRBJ2-3): KAGVTQTPRYLIKTRGQQVTLSCSPISGHRSVSWYQQTPGQGLQFLFEYFSETQRNKGNFPGRFSGRQFSNSRSEMNVSTLELGDSALYLCASSQTSAYTDTQYFGPGTRLTVL.

The sample holds one count of this clone. The V and J genes are TRBV14 and TRBJ1-2; tentative D call: TRBD1 (5 bases). Germline V gene data show CDR1 as SGHDN and CDR2 as FVKESK. Trimming left V 1 base short and J 2 bases short, with 5 bases between. The CDR3 has 13 residues. The CDR3 region is CASSQGTNYGYTF. For the CDR3, the DNA is TGTGCCAGCAGCCAAGGGACAAACTATGGCTACACCTTC.

This chain connects TRBV5-4 to TRBJ2-7, with D hard to call. The CDR3 runs to 14 residues. Trimming stripped 3 bases from V and 7 bases from J, with 17 bases between. Germline assignment: CDR1 SGHNT and CDR2 YYREEE (reference sequence). CDR3 nucleotide sequence: TGTGCCAGCAGCTCCCTCGTACAGCTTACAGAGCAGTACTTC. Encoded protein: CASSSLVQLTEQYF.

The V call is TRBV5-1, the J call TRBJ1-2; the D gene is possibly TRBD1 (6 bases). CDR3 size: 16 residues. V lost 4 bases, J lost 0 bases, and 16 bases lay in between. The germline gives CDR1 SGHRS, CDR2 YFSETQ. In nucleotides, the CDR3 is TGCGCCAGCAGCGAGCCCCGGACAGCTCCTAACTATGGCTACACCTTC. The encoded protein is CASSEPRTAPNYGYTF.

This clone is termed medium-sized (0.01 to 0.1%). V usage is TRBV11-2 and J usage is TRBJ1-2; D is undetermined. Per the germline V gene, CDR1 is SGHAT and CDR2 is FQNNGV. The CDR3 has 11 residues. The V end lost 3 bases, the J end lost 4 bases, and 3 bases lay between the germline ends. The CDR3 reads CASSFAYGYTF. In DNA, the CDR3 is TGTGCCAGCAGCTTCGCCTATGGCTACACCTTC.